The 14 T cell receptor beta chains presented below share a single source sample, sequenced in a study of blood T cell repertoires in COVID-19. TCRdb's table, derived via immunoSEQ multiplex PCR, lists solely in-frame clones and lacks some. The table includes around 250,000 clones, nearly 90% detected once. Sequenced input: peripheral blood. Receptor source: a woman in her sixties or seventies with COVID-19, enrolled during active disease.

The chain carries TRBV3-1 (or the pseudogene TRBV3-2) and TRBJ1-1; TRBD1 is a possible D gene (6 bases). The ends were cut back, 4 bases at V and 3 bases at J, with 15 bases in the middle. CDR1 is LGHDT, CDR2 YNNKEL, per germline (reference sequence). CDR3 size: 15 residues. Written as DNA, the CDR3 is TGTGCCAGCAGCCTACAGGGATCCAAAGACACTGAAGCTTTCTTT. Amino acid sequence: CASSLQGSKDTEAFF.

This clone was found once. The chain carries TRBV23-1 and TRBJ1-4; tentative D call: TRBD1 (6 bases). TRBV23-1 falls under the ORF class, with uncertain function. V was trimmed by 3 bases and J by 7 bases, leaving 24 bases between them. The CDR3 covers 18 residues. The chain's CDR3 is CASSHLPTGLGMGEKLFF. Written as DNA, the CDR3 is TGCGCCAGCAGTCACCTCCCGACAGGCTTGGGGATGGGTGAAAAACTGTTTTTT.

This sequence joins TRBV5-1 and TRBJ2-2, with 9 bases identical to TRBD1. The CDR3 is 16 amino acids. CDR1 and CDR2 (germline): SGHRS, YFSETQ. The trim removed 3 bases at V and 4 bases at J, leaving 7 bases unmatched. The CDR3 bases are TGCGCCAGCAGCTCCTCGGGACAGGGTTCCACCGGGGAGCTGTTTTTT. Translating gives CASSSSGQGSTGELFF.

The chain recombines TRBV4-3 with TRBJ2-2; 7 nucleotides align to TRBD1. J was trimmed by 5 bases and V by 0 bases; bases with no gene match: 6. The CDR3 extends over 16 amino acids. The germline V gene has CDR1 LGHNA and CDR2 YSLEER. The CDR3: CASSQETGFLTGELFF. Here the CDR3 DNA reads TGCGCCAGCAGCCAAGAGACAGGGTTCTTAACCGGGGAGCTGTTTTTT.

The rearrangement uses TRBV6-5 and TRBJ1-2; no clear D gene. The CDR3 extends over 14 amino acids. Germline V gene data show CDR1 as MNHEY and CDR2 as SVGAGI. The germline V and J ends were trimmed by 0 bases and 0 bases, with 5 bases remaining between them. CDR3 nucleotide sequence: TGTGCCAGCAGTTACTCGAGCCCTAACTATGGCTACACCTTC. It codes for CASSYSSPNYGYTF.

This clone is a singleton in its sample. V gene TRBV15 combines with J gene TRBJ1-5, with D tentatively TRBD1 (6 bases). Germline V gene sequence: CDR1 LNHNV, CDR2 YYDKDF (reference sequence). The length of the CDR3 is 13 residues. V was cut by 8 bases and J by 4 bases, with 12 bases left in between. In DNA form, the CDR3 reads TGTGCCACCGGTGGACAGTTAAATCAGCCCCAGCATTTT. Protein: CATGGQLNQPQHF.

This clone was seen only a few times. The chain recombines TRBV2 with TRBJ1-4; D is unresolved. CDR1 SNHLY and CDR2 FYNNEI come from the germline V gene. The CDR3 consists of 14 residues. V was pared by 6 bases and J by 6 bases, with 14 bases between. The CDR3 sequence is CASSLGLGDEKLFF. DNA of the CDR3: TGTGCCAGCAGCTTGGGCCTCGGGGATGAAAAACTGTTTTTT.

The gene calls are TRBV5-6 and TRBJ1-2; 8 bases are a match to TRBD1. There are 15 residues in the CDR3. J gave up 6 bases and V 4 bases, and 11 bases lay outside the gene matches. CDR1 and CDR2 from the germline V gene are SGHDT and YYEEEE. The CDR3 protein is CASSLGGQGANGYTF. CDR3 sequence (DNA): TGTGCCAGCAGCCTAGGAGGCCAGGGGGCGAATGGCTACACCTTC.

As for this clone: At the DNA level, this CDR3 is encoded by other sequences in the same sample as well. The rearrangement links TRBV7-9 to TRBJ2-2, with D unclear. Per germline, CDR1 SEHNR and CDR2 FQNEAQ (reference sequence). V shed 5 bases and J shed 0 bases, with 4 bases lying between them. CDR3 length: 13 residues. The CDR3 region has the DNA TGTGCCAGCAGCCCCACGAACACCGGGGAGCTGTTTTTT. This codes for CASSPTNTGELFF.

The J gene is TRBJ2-1, the V gene TRBV27; D may be TRBD1 (6 bases). The V gene's germline CDR1 is MNHEY and CDR2 SMNVEV (reference sequence). Trimming left V 3 bases short and J 3 bases short, with 9 bases between. The CDR3 totals 14 residues. The CDR3 DNA is TGTGCCAGCAGTTTCCCAGGGGTCTACAATGAGCAGTTCTTC. Translated, it gives CASSFPGVYNEQFF.

The genes are TRBV27 and TRBJ2-2; the D gene is possibly TRBD1 (5 bases). Trimming took 6 bases from V and 8 from J, leaving 13 bases between them. CDR1 is MNHEY, CDR2 SMNVEV, per germline (reference sequence). The CDR3 totals 13 residues. As DNA, the CDR3 is TGTGCCAGCAGCCCTCAGGGTGAGGGGGAGCTGTTTTTT. Encoded protein: CASSPQGEGELFF.

V and J are TRBV7-9 and TRBJ1-2, with D possibly TRBD1 on 5 matching bases. Germline V gives CDR1 SEHNR, CDR2 FQNEAQ (reference sequence). Trimming removed 7 bases from V and 4 bases from J, with 10 bases in between. This CDR3 has 12 residues. CDR3 in amino acids: CASTQTAYGYTF. CDR3 sequence (DNA): TGTGCCAGCACCCAGACAGCCTATGGCTACACCTTC.

Only one count was recorded for this clone. This rearrangement joins TRBV5-8 to TRBJ2-7; TRBD1 might be the D (5 bases). The CDR3 sequence is 13 residues long. V gave up 2 bases and J gave up 6 bases, with 12 bases separating them. CDR1 and CDR2 from the germline V gene are SGHTS and YDEGEE. CDR3 nucleotide sequence: TGTGCCAGCAGCTTCCATCAGGGTAGCGAGCAGTACTTC. Residues: CASSFHQGSEQYF.

The V and J genes are TRBV30 and TRBJ1-4; 10 bases are shared with TRBD1. J was trimmed by 8 bases and V by 3 bases; bases with no gene match: 6. There are 14 residues in the CDR3. Germline V lookup: CDR1 GTSNPN, CDR2 SVGIG (reference sequence). The CDR3 reads CAWRSGTGDEKLFF. The CDR3 DNA is TGTGCCTGGAGGTCCGGGACAGGGGACGAAAAACTGTTTTTT.